One sample yielded the 28 T cell receptor beta chains listed below, sequenced in a study of shared clonotypes between healthy human individuals. The protocol was immunoSEQ multiplex PCR, while the TCRdb copy is restricted to in-frame clones and leaves out a portion. Altogether millions of clones are present, more than 80% being singletons, with the ten largest covering around 0.15%. Sequenced input: naive CD4+ T cells sorted from blood. Documented subset: CD45RA+ positively selected. The receptor source for this set is a man between 18 and 29 years old in good health.

V gene TRBV28 combines with J gene TRBJ2-7, with D possibly being TRBD1 (6 bases). The CDR3 covers 15 residues. The V and J ends lost 3 bases and 3 bases respectively, with 15 bases between them. Germline V gene data show CDR1 as MDHEN and CDR2 as SYDVKM. CDR3: CASSFRDIRIYEQYF. The CDR3 region has the DNA TGTGCCAGCAGTTTCCGGGACATCCGAATCTACGAGCAGTACTTC.

The CDR3 region has the DNA TGTGCCAGTAGTGTCACAGGGAGGGCTAATGAAAAACTGTTTTTT. Its translation: CASSVTGRANEKLFF. The gene calls are TRBV19 and TRBJ1-4, with D maybe TRBD1 (6 bases). The CDR3 has 15 amino acids. Trimming cost V 5 bases and J 3 bases, with 13 bases left between them. In germline, CDR1 is LNHDA, CDR2 SQIVND (reference sequence). Looking up the rest from reference TRBV19 and TRBJ1-4 gives the full variable domain: DGGITQSPKYLFRKEGQNVTLSCEQNLNHDAMYWYRQDPGQGLRLIYYSQIVNDFQKGDIAEGYSVSREKKESFPLTVTSAQKNPTAFYLCASSVTGRANEKLFFGSGTQLSVL.

In regard to this clone: Other DNA sequences within the sample encode an identical CDR3. This chain connects TRBV6-5 to TRBJ1-1; no clear D gene. The V end lost 2 bases, the J end lost 0 bases, and 4 bases lay between the germline ends. Germline V gene sequence: CDR1 MNHEY, CDR2 SVGAGI. The CDR3 sequence is 13 residues long. The CDR3 bases are TGTGCCAGCAGTTACGGGATGAACACTGAAGCTTTCTTT. It yields the protein CASSYGMNTEAFF.

This rearrangement joins TRBV7-2 to TRBJ2-3; the D gene is possibly TRBD2 (5 bases). The CDR3 sequence is 18 residues long. V gave up 1 base and J gave up 5 bases, with 22 bases separating them. Germline-derived CDR1 and CDR2 are SGHTA and FQGNSA. CDR3 in DNA: TGTGCCAGCAGCTTAGTATCAATGGCGGGCAACCCCCTAGATACGCAGTATTTT. Its translation is CASSLVSMAGNPLDTQYF.

The gene calls are TRBV5-1 and TRBJ2-2, with a possible D match to TRBD2 (6 bases). CDR3 length: 15 amino acids. Germline values: CDR1 SGHRS, CDR2 YFSETQ. V lost 1 base to trimming and J lost 14 bases, with 21 bases between them. This CDR3 is CASSLPQGGVGKLFF. The CDR3 DNA follows: TGCGCCAGCAGCTTGCCCCAAGGCGGGGTGGGGAAACTGTTTTTT.

The V gene is TRBV18, the J gene TRBJ2-2; D not certain. V lost 4 bases to trimming and J lost 3 bases, with 12 bases between them. Looked up from germline, CDR1 is KGHSH and CDR2 is LQKENI. This CDR3 is built from 15 residues. The CDR3 DNA sequence: TGTGCCAGCTCACTCTCCAATATAGACACCGGGGAGCTGTTTTTT. As protein: CASSLSNIDTGELFF.

This rearrangement joins TRBV4-3 to TRBJ1-1; tentative D call: TRBD1 (5 bases). The CDR3 sequence is 15 residues long. V lost 0 bases to trimming and J lost 6 bases, with 14 bases between them. Germline assignment: CDR1 LGHNA and CDR2 YSLEER. The CDR3 sequence: CASSQDFGGIAEAFF. The CDR3 nucleotides are TGCGCCAGCAGCCAAGATTTTGGGGGGATAGCTGAAGCTTTCTTT.

V and J are TRBV12-5 and TRBJ2-3; the D is unclear. Per germline, CDR1 LGHNT and CDR2 FRNRAP. V was cut by 1 base and J by 4 bases, with 12 bases left in between. The CDR3 totals 15 residues. The CDR3 reads CASGLGVLGSDTQYF. The CDR3 coding sequence is TGTGCTAGTGGTTTGGGGGTTTTGGGATCAGATACGCAGTATTTT.

The chain is built from TRBV6-6 and TRBJ1-2; D is perhaps TRBD1 (5 bases). V was clipped by 2 bases and J by 3 bases, with 13 bases between them. The length of the CDR3 is 15 residues. The V gene's germline CDR1 is MNHNY and CDR2 SVGAGI (reference sequence). CDR3 DNA: TGTGCCAGCAGTTACGCGACGGGGACGGACTATGGCTACACCTTC. Translation gives CASSYATGTDYGYTF.

The chain recombines TRBV28 with TRBJ2-7; D gene unclear. From germline, CDR1 is MDHEN and CDR2 SYDVKM. Trimming took 6 bases from V and 1 from J, leaving 13 bases between them. CDR3 length: 14 residues. DNA of the CDR3: TGTGCCAGCAGGGGCTCATGGGGTTCCTACGAGCAGTACTTC. Protein: CASRGSWGSYEQYF.

The chain links TRBV7-8 to TRBJ2-7, with 9 bases lining up with TRBD1. The CDR3 extends over 15 amino acids. CDR1 is SGHVS and CDR2 is FQNEAQ in the germline V gene. The V segment lost 7 bases and the J segment 5 bases; nucleotides outside the gene matches: 12. The CDR3 sequence: CASIPGRDRADEQYF. In nucleotides, the CDR3 is TGTGCCAGCATCCCAGGGCGGGACAGGGCCGACGAGCAGTACTTC.

This sequence joins TRBV2 and TRBJ2-4; the D is unclear. The CDR3 extends over 11 amino acids. Per the germline V gene, CDR1 is SNHLY and CDR2 is FYNNEI. Trimming cost V 9 bases and J 2 bases, with 5 bases left between them. CDR3 sequence (DNA): TGTGCCAGTACGTCCAAAAACATTCAGTACTTC. Residues: CASTSKNIQYF. Complete variable domain (other parts from reference TRBV2 and TRBJ2-4): EPEVTQTPSHQVTQMGQEVILRCVPISNHLYFYWYRQILGQKVEFLVSFYNNEISEKSEIFDDQFSVERPDGSNFTLKIRSTKLEDSAMYFCASTSKNIQYFGAGTRLSVL.

This clone has just one count. The chain uses TRBV6-5 and TRBJ1-1, with 8 bases lining up with TRBD1. After removal of 7 bases from V and 4 bases from J, the junction contained 2 bases not matched to a gene. CDR3 length equals 12 residues. Germline loops: CDR1 MNHEY, CDR2 SVGAGI. The CDR3 nucleotides are TGTGCCAGCAACAGGGGGGGCACTGAAGCTTTCTTT. It yields the protein CASNRGGTEAFF.

V and J are TRBV29-1 and TRBJ2-1; 11 bases line up with TRBD2. The CDR3 totals 13 residues. V lost 6 bases and J lost 8; bases outside the gene matches: 6. Germline values: CDR1 SQVTM, CDR2 ANQGSEA. The CDR3 sequence: CSVRLAGRDEQFF. Written as DNA, the CDR3 is TGCAGCGTCAGACTAGCGGGACGCGATGAGCAGTTCTTC.

The gene calls are TRBV7-8 and TRBJ2-1; 14 nucleotides align to TRBD2. The CDR3 contains 17 residues. V dropped 5 bases and J dropped 6; count of bases not matched to a gene: 9. CDR1 is SGHVS, CDR2 FQNEAQ, per germline. CDR3 DNA: TGTGCCAGCAGCCCCCCACCGGGACTAGCGGGAGTCAATGAGCAGTTCTTC. Protein: CASSPPPGLAGVNEQFF.

V gene TRBV4-1 combines with J gene TRBJ1-3; D gene unclear. Per the germline V gene, CDR1 is MGHRA and CDR2 is YSYEKL. Trimming removed 0 bases from V and 0 bases from J, with 6 bases in between. The CDR3 has 15 residues. The chain's CDR3 is CASSQERLSGNTIYF. CDR3 coding DNA: TGCGCCAGCAGCCAAGAGCGCCTCTCTGGAAACACCATATATTTT.

Only a few counts were recorded for this clone. The chain has TRBV6-5 and TRBJ2-2; 7 bases agree with TRBD2. This CDR3 spans 16 amino acids. J gave up 5 bases and V 0 bases, and 6 bases lay outside the gene matches. Germline CDR1 MNHEY, CDR2 SVGAGI. The CDR3 protein is CASSYSYGGGTGELFF. As DNA, the CDR3 is TGTGCCAGCAGTTACTCGTACGGGGGAGGGACCGGGGAGCTGTTTTTT.

The chain joins TRBV9 to TRBJ2-7; D might be TRBD2 (5 bases). Germline V gene lookup returns CDR1 SGDLS and CDR2 YYNGEE. This CDR3 comprises 14 residues. Between the trimmed V and J ends, which lost 4 bases and 4 bases, there was a span of 15 bases. CDR3 in DNA: TGTGCCAGCAGCCCTGTGAGGGTCCCGTACGAGCAGTACTTC. It translates to CASSPVRVPYEQYF.

The chain links TRBV7-9 to TRBJ1-4; TRBD1 matches at 7 bases. V shed 4 bases, J shed 3 bases, and the junction held 2 bases outside the gene matches. Germline CDR1 is SEHNR and CDR2 is FQNEAQ (reference sequence). The CDR3 loop spans 14 amino acids. DNA of the CDR3: TGTGCCAGCAGCTCGACAGGGCCTAATGAAAAACTGTTTTTT. Its protein product is CASSSTGPNEKLFF.

The rearrangement joins TRBV5-1 to TRBJ2-5, with 7 positions matching TRBD2. Germline loops: CDR1 SGHRS, CDR2 YFSETQ. This CDR3 is 16 amino acids long. The V gene end was trimmed by 2 bases and the J gene end by 5 bases; junction bases not matched to a gene: 12. For the CDR3, the DNA is TGCGCCAGCAGCTTAGGTTGGGGGAGGGCCGAGGAGACCCAGTACTTC. It yields the protein CASSLGWGRAEETQYF. Variable domain in full (rest from reference TRBV5-1 and TRBJ2-5): KAGVTQTPRYLIKTRGQQVTLSCSPISGHRSVSWYQQTPGQGLQFLFEYFSETQRNKGNFPGRFSGRQFSNSRSEMNVSTLELGDSALYLCASSLGWGRAEETQYFGPGTRLLVL.

The CDR3 DNA follows: TGTGCCAGCAGGAAGGTCAATGAGCAGTTCTTC. It specifies CASRKVNEQFF. The gene calls are TRBV28 and TRBJ2-1; D remains unclear. Germline V lookup: CDR1 MDHEN, CDR2 SYDVKM. Trimming took 6 bases from V and 6 from J, leaving 6 bases between them. The CDR3 length is 11 residues.

This sequence joins TRBV25-1 and TRBJ2-3, with D possibly being TRBD2 (5 bases). Between the trimmed V and J ends, which lost 1 base and 1 base, there was a span of 12 bases. Germline V gene data show CDR1 as MGHDK and CDR2 as SYGVNS. The CDR3 extends over 16 amino acids. As DNA, the CDR3 is TGTGCCAGCAGTGAATTCGGGGTCTTTGGCACAGATACGCAGTATTTT. This encodes CASSEFGVFGTDTQYF. Full variable domain (remainder filled in from reference TRBV25-1 and TRBJ2-3): EADIYQTPRYLVIGTGKKITLECSQTMGHDKMYWYQQDPGMELHLIHYSYGVNSTEKGDLSSESTVSRIRTEHFPLTLESARPSHTSQYLCASSEFGVFGTDTQYFGPGTRLTVL.

This clone was counted ten times or more. The junction departs from germline at one end; a sequencing error may be responsible. The rearrangement joins TRBV29-1 to TRBJ1-2, with D unclear. Germline V gene lookup returns CDR1 SQVTM and CDR2 ANQGSEA. The CDR3 is 13 residues long. The CDR3 DNA is TGCAGCTTTGAGGACGGGCACAACTATGGCTACACCTTC. This gives the protein CSFEDGHNYGYTF.

This clone was recorded once. The chain employs TRBV14 and TRBJ2-2; the match to TRBD2 covers 10 bases. This CDR3 region has 15 residues. J was trimmed by 10 bases and V by 4 bases; bases with no gene match: 9. The germline gives CDR1 SGHDN, CDR2 FVKESK. CDR3 residues: CASSRVPAGGEELFF. The CDR3 DNA sequence: TGTGCCAGCAGCCGGGTCCCAGCGGGAGGGGAGGAGCTGTTTTTT. Complete variable domain (other parts from reference TRBV14 and TRBJ2-2): EAGVTQFPSHSVIEKGQTVTLRCDPISGHDNLYWYRRVMGKEIKFLLHFVKESKQDESGMPNNRFLAERTGGTYSTLKVQPAELEDSGVYFCASSRVPAGGEELFFGEGSRLTVL.

The chain uses TRBV2 and TRBJ1-5; no clear D. The CDR3 length is 13 residues. The germline gives CDR1 SNHLY, CDR2 FYNNEI. V was trimmed by 7 bases and J by 6 bases, leaving 13 bases between them. The CDR3 reads CASTPGMGQPQHF. The CDR3 region has the DNA TGTGCCAGCACACCGGGAATGGGTCAGCCCCAGCATTTT.

In this sample, this clone turned up once. The rearrangement joins TRBV29-1 to TRBJ1-4; 7 bases agree with TRBD1. V shed 7 bases and J 2 bases; nucleotides not matched to a gene: 4. The CDR3 sequence is 13 residues long. CDR1 and CDR2 from the germline V gene are SQVTM and ANQGSEA. Here the CDR3 DNA reads TGCAGCGCGTTACAGGGGACTAATGAAAAACTGTTTTTT. It yields the protein CSALQGTNEKLFF. Supplemented by reference TRBV29-1 and TRBJ1-4, the full variable domain reads SAVISQKPSRDICQRGTSLTIQCQVDSQVTMMFWYRQQPGQSLTLIATANQGSEATYESGFVIDKFPISRPNLTFSTLTVSNMSPEDSSIYLCSALQGTNEKLFFGSGTQLSVL.

The chain uses TRBV10-3 and TRBJ2-7, with D perhaps TRBD2 (5 bases). The germline gives CDR1 ENHRY, CDR2 SYGVKD. The length of the CDR3 is 13 residues. V lost 7 bases and J lost 5, with 15 bases in between. CDR3: CAIKDGDFHEQYF. The CDR3 DNA follows: TGTGCCATCAAGGACGGGGATTTCCACGAGCAGTACTTC.

The rearrangement links TRBV12-5 to TRBJ2-1, with D unclear. This CDR3 spans 12 amino acids. Germline values: CDR1 LGHNT, CDR2 FRNRAP. V dropped 3 bases and J dropped 6 bases, with 6 bases sitting between them. The CDR3 coding sequence is TGTGCTAGTGGTTTAAATAGCAATGAGCAGTTCTTC. Protein product: CASGLNSNEQFF.